This T cell receptor (beta chain) appears in the sequencing data of a study of shared clonotypes between healthy human individuals. On this clone: Its antigen is undetermined.

The V segment lost 2 bases and the J segment 8 bases; nucleotides outside the gene matches: 6. From germline, CDR1 is LNHNV and CDR2 YYDKDF (reference sequence). CDR3 length equals 14 residues. The authors divided CD4+ cells into CD45RA+ naive and CD45RA-negative memory subsets. General study findings and limits: Sequencing depth was a factor that was expected to affect clonotype sharing among donors.

A roughly 220 ng quantity of DNA, tens of thousands of T cell genomes, went into the sorted-subset replicate PCRs. TCRdb keeps only in-frame clones here, not all; method: immunoSEQ multiplex PCR. The repertoire holds more than 2,000,000 clones, with 90% to 95% as singletons. The source is a man younger than 35 in good health. This chain joins TRBV15 and TRBJ2-7; 10 nucleotides agree with TRBD2. The sample was naive CD4+ T cells sorted from blood. Subset meaning: CD45RA+ positively selected. The CDR3 nucleotides read TGTGCCACCAGCAGACTAGCGGGGGATCGGAAGCAGTACTTC. Residues: CATSRLAGDRKQYF.